This entry describes one T cell receptor beta chain. As yet, its antigen is unknown. Mismatch with germline at one junction end may stem from a read error. Isolated PBMCs totaled at least 7 million in each sample. The CDR3 runs 14 residues. Germline V lookup: CDR1 DFQATT, CDR2 SNEGSKA (reference sequence). The entry originates in a study of blood T cells in healthy people across ages. General study points: Conclusively comparing naive with antigen-experienced cells was impossible with unsorted PBMCs.

The authors ran a second PCR of 7 to 11 cycles using a sample-barcoded 5' primer and a J-beta primer mix. TCRdb passed the 5' RACE reads through MiXCR, listing each CDR3 protein once. The profile shows roughly 700,000 distinct CDR3 sequences, 32% of them singletons. Sequences were obtained from blood. V gene TRBV20-1 combines with J gene TRBJ2-3, with a tentative D call TRBD1 (5 bases). This TCR was sampled from a woman over 75 in good health. The CDR3 region is CSAHSQGSSDAQYF. In nucleotides, the CDR3 is TGCAGTGCTCATAGTCAGGGCTCTTCAGATGCGCAGTATTTT.